This TCR beta chain was profiled in a study of low-dose radiotherapy and immunotherapy resistance in tumors. Study-level information: Intravenous cyclophosphamide 200 mg/m2 was given every two weeks, one day before radiation and immunotherapy. Daily oral aspirin at 300 mg began on cycle 1 day 1 and lasted four cycles.

Alpha- and beta-chain coverage of first-strand cDNA came from TRAV- and TRBV-specific primers. It was with a constant-region primer and a V-primer adapter that TCRs were amplified over approximately 18 PCR cycles. TCRdb passed the reads through MiXCR, listing each CDR3 protein once. This sample carries approximately 91,000 distinct CDR3 sequences, 20% of them seen once, and the ten largest clones take 10% to 15%. The time point was: after trial treatment. Treatment denoted: LDRT plus nivolumab, ipilimumab, low-dose cyclophosphamide and aspirin (RACIN trial). Low-dose radiotherapy and low-dose cyclophosphamide, together with aspirin, ipilimumab and nivolumab, were given to donors. Patients deemed eligible presented with advanced solid tumors lacking tumor-infiltrating lymphocytes. The germline V and J ends were trimmed by 6 bases and 0 bases, with 20 bases remaining between them. This CDR3 is built from 17 residues.

This TCR derives from a female donor with ovarian cancer. Here the sequenced sample was PBMCs, taken after low-dose radiotherapy plus immunotherapy. V usage is TRBV12-3 or TRBV12-4 and J usage is TRBJ1-2; TRBD1 might be the D (5 bases). The CDR3: CASSPGGITGANYGYTF. In DNA, the CDR3 is TGTGCCAGCAGCCCTGGGGGTATCACAGGCGCTAACTATGGCTACACCTTC.